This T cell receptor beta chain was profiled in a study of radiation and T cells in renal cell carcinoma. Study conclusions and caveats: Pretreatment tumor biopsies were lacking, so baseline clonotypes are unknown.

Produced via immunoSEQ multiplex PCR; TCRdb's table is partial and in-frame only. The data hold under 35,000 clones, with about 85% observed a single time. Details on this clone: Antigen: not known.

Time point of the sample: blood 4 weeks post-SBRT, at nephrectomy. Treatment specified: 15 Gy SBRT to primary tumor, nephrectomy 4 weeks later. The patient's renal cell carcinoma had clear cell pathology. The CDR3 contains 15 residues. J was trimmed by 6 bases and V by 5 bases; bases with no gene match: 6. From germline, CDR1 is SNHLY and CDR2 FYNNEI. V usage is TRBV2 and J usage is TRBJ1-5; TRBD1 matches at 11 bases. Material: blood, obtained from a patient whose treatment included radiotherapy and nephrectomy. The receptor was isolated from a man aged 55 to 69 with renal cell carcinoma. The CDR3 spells CASSKTGQGAQPQHF. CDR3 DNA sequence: TGTGCCAGCAGTAAGACAGGACAGGGGGCTCAGCCCCAGCATTTT. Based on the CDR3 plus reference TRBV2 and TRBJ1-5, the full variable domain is EPEVTQTPSHQVTQMGQEVILRCVPISNHLYFYWYRQILGQKVEFLVSFYNNEISEKSEIFDDQFSVERPDGSNFTLKIRSTKLEDSAMYFCASSKTGQGAQPQHFGDGTRLSIL.